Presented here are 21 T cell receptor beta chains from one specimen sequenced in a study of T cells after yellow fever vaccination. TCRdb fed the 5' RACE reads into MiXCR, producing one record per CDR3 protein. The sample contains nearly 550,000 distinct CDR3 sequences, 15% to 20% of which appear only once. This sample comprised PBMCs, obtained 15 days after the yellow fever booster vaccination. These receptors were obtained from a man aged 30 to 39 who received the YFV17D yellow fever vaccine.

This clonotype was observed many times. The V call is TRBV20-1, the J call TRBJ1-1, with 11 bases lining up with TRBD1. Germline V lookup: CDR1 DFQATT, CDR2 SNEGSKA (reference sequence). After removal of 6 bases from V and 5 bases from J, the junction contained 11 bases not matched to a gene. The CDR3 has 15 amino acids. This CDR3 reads CSALRTGGGLTEAFF. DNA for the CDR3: TGCAGTGCGTTGAGGACAGGGGGCGGATTAACTGAAGCTTTCTTT.

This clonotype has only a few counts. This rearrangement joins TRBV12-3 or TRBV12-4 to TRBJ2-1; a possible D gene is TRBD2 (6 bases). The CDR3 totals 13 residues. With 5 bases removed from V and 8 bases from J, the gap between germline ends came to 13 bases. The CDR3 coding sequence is TGTGCCAGCAGTACGCGGGGTGGGTATGAGCAGTTCTTC. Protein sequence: CASSTRGGYEQFF.

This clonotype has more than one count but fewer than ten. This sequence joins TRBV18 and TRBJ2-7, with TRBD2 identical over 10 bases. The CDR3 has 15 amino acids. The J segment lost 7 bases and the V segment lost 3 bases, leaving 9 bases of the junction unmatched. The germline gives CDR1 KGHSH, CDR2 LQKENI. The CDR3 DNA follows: TGTGCCAGCTCACCCCAGCGGGAGGGCCTCGGAGAGCAGTACTTC. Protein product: CASSPQREGLGEQYF. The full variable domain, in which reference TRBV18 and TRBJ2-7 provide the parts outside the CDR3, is NAGVMQNPRHLVRRRGQEARLRCSPMKGHSHVYWYRQLPEEGLKFMVYLQKENIIDESGMPKERFSAEFPKEGPSILRIQQVVRGDSAAYFCASSPQREGLGEQYFGPGTRLTVT.

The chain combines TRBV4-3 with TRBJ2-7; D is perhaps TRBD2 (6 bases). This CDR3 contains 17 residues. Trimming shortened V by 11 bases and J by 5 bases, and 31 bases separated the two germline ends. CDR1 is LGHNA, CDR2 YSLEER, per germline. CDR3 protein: CAVPLGSGPTGEDEQYF. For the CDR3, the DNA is TGCGCCGTTCCTCTTGGTAGCGGACCGACGGGGGAGGACGAGCAGTACTTC.

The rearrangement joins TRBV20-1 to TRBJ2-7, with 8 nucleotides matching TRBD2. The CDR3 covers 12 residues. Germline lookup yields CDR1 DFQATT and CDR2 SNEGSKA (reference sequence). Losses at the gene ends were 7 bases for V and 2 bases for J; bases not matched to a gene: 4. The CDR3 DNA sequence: TGCAGTGTTAGCGGGGAAGCCTACGAGCAGTACTTC. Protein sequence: CSVSGEAYEQYF.

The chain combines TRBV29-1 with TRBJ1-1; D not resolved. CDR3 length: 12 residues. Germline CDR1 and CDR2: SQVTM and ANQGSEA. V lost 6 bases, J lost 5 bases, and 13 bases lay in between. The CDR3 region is CSVTGWRTEAFF. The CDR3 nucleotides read TGCAGCGTGACGGGGTGGAGGACTGAAGCTTTCTTT.

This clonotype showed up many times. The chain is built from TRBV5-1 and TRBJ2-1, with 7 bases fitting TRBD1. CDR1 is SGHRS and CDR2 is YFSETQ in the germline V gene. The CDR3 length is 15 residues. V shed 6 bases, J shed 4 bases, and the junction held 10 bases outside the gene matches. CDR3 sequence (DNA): TGCGCCAGCATGAGGGACAGACTTGAGTACAATGAGCAGTTCTTC. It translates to CASMRDRLEYNEQFF.

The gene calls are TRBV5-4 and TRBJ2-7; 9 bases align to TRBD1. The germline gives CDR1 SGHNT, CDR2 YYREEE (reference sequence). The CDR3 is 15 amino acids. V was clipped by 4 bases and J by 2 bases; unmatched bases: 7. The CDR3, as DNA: TGTGCCAGCAGCCAGGGACAGGGACCAACCTACGAGCAGTACTTC. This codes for CASSQGQGPTYEQYF.

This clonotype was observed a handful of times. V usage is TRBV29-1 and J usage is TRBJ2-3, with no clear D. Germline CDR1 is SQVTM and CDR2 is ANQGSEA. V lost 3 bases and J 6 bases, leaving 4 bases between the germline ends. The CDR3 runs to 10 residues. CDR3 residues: CSVDADTQYF. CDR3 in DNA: TGCAGCGTTGACGCGGATACGCAGTATTTT.

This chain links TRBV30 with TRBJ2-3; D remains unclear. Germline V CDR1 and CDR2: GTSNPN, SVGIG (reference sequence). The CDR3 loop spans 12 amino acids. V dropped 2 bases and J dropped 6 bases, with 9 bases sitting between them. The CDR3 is CAWSPTGDTQYF. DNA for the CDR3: TGTGCCTGGAGTCCTACTGGGGATACGCAGTATTTT.

The CDR3 here is CASSGEGGAGDCNEQFF. The CDR3 DNA is TGTGCCAGCAGTGGGGAAGGAGGAGCGGGAGACTGCAATGAGCAGTTCTTC. V gene TRBV6-4 combines with J gene TRBJ2-1, with 8 bases aligning to TRBD2. Trimming removed 4 bases from V and 6 bases from J; junction bases left unmatched: 14. The CDR3 spans 17 residues. Germline values: CDR1 MRHNA, CDR2 SNTAGT.

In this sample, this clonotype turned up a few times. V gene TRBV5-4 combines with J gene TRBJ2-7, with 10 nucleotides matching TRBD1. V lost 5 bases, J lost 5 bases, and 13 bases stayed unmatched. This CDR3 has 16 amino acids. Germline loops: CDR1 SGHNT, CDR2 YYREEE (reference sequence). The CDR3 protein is CASRVDRDRGHDEQYF. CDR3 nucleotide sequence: TGTGCCAGCAGGGTAGACCGGGACAGGGGTCACGACGAGCAGTACTTC. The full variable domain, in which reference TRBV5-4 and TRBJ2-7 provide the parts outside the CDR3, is ETGVTQSPTHLIKTRGQQVTLRCSSQSGHNTVSWYQQALGQGPQFIFQYYREEENGRGNFPPRFSGLQFPNYSSELNVNALELDDSALYLCASRVDRDRGHDEQYFGPGTRLTVT.

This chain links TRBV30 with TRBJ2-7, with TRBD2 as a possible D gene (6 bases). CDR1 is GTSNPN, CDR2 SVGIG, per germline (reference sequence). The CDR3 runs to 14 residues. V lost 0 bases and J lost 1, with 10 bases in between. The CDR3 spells CAWSVGGKSYEQYF. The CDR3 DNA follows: TGTGCCTGGAGTGTAGGCGGGAAGTCCTACGAGCAGTACTTC.

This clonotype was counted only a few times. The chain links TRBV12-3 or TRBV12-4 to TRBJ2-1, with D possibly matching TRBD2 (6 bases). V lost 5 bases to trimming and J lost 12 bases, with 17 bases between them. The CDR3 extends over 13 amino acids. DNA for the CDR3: TGTGCCAGCAGTCCTAGTGGCGGGGTCTGGCAGTTCTTC. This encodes CASSPSGGVWQFF.

Here the CDR3 reads CSARDRSGRRSYNEQFF. The CDR3 nucleotides are TGCAGTGCTAGAGATAGGAGCGGGAGGAGGTCCTACAATGAGCAGTTCTTC. The rearrangement joins TRBV20-1 to TRBJ2-1; 9 positions agree with TRBD2. The CDR3 spans 17 residues. Germline V CDR1 and CDR2: DFQATT, SNEGSKA (reference sequence). Germline trimming cut 0 bases from V and 1 base from J; bases unmatched to any gene: 7.

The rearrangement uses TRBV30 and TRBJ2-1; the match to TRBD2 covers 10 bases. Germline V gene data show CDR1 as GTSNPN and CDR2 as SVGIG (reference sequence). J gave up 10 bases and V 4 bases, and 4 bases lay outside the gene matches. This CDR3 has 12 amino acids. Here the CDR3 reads CAWTSGSKEQFF. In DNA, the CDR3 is TGTGCCTGGACTAGCGGGAGTAAAGAGCAGTTCTTC.

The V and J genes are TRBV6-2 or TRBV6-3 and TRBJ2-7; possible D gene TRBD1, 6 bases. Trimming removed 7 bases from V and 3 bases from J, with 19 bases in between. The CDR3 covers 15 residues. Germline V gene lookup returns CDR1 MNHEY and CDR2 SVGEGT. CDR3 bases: TGTGCCAGCAAGGGGGTCGTTGGGAAGGACTACGAGCAGTACTTC. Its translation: CASKGVVGKDYEQYF.

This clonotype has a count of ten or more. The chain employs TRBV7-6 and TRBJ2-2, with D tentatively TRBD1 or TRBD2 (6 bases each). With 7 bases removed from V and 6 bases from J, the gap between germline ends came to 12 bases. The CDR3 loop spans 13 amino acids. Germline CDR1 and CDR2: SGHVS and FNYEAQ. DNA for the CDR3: TGTGCCAGCAACCCGAGGGGGGCCGGGGAGCTGTTTTTT. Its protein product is CASNPRGAGELFF.

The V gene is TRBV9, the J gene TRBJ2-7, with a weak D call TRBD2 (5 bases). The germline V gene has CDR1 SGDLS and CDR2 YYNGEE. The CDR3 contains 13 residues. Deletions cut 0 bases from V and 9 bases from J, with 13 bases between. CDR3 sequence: CASSVGQEDGQYF. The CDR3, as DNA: TGTGCCAGCAGCGTAGGTCAGGAGGATGGGCAGTACTTC.

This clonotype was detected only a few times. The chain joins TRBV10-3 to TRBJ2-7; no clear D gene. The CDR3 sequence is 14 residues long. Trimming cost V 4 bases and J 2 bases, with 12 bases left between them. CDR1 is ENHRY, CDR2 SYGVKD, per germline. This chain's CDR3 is CAISVDEWAYEQYF. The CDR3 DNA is TGTGCCATCAGTGTCGACGAATGGGCCTACGAGCAGTACTTC.

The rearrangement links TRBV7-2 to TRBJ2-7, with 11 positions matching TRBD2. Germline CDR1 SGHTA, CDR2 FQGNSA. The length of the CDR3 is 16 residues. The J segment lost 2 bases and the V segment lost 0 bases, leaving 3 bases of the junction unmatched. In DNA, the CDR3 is TGTGCCAGCAGCTTAGCGGCTAGCGGGAGGCCCTACGAGCAGTACTTC. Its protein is CASSLAASGRPYEQYF.